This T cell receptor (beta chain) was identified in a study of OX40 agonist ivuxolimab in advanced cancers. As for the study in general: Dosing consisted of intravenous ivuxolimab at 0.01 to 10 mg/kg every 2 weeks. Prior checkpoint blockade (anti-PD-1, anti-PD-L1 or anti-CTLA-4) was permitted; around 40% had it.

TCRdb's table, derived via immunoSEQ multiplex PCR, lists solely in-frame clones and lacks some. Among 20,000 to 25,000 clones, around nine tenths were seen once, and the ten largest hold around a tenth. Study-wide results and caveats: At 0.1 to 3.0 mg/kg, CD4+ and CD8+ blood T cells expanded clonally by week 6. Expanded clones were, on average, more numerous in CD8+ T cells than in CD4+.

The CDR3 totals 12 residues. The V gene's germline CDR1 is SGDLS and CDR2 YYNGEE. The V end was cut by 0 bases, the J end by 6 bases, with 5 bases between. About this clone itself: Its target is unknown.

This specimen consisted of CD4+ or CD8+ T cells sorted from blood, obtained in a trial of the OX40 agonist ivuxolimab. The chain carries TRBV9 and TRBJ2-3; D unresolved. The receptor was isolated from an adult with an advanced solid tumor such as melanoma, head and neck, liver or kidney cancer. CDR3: CASSVDEDTQYF. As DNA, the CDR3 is TGTGCCAGCAGCGTAGACGAGGATACGCAGTATTTT.